The 8 T cell receptor beta chains reported below all come from one sample, sequenced in a study of T cells in women clearing cervical HPV infection. Sequencing was performed with immunoSEQ multiplex PCR; in TCRdb, only in-frame clones are kept and a portion is missing. This sample lists roughly 15,000 clones; its ten largest clones have less than 8%. The source material was blood buffy coat. The receptors derive from a woman aged 18 to 75 with a cervical HPV16 infection that either progressed to CIN3+ or cleared (not recorded which).

On this clone itself: The DNA ends 3 residues before the CDR3 does, and the rest of the CDR3 is filled in from the germline J gene. The chain has TRBV20-1 and TRBJ2-5; 8 positions match TRBD2. The CDR3 is made up of 14 amino acids. Per germline, CDR1 DFQATT and CDR2 SNEGSKA (reference sequence). V trimming: 3 bases; J trimming: 4 bases; junction bases outside the gene matches: 7. The CDR3 loop reads CSASPGLAGETQYF. The covered CDR3 bases are TGCAGTGCTAGCCCAGGGCTAGCGGGAGAGACC.

About this clone: The CDR3 is cut off 3 residues early in the read; its end comes from the germline J gene. V usage is TRBV5-1 and J usage is TRBJ2-7; a possible D gene is TRBD1 (6 bases). The V gene's germline CDR1 is SGHRS and CDR2 YFSETQ. V gave up 4 bases and J gave up 0 bases, with 14 bases separating them. This CDR3 comprises 15 residues. CDR3 DNA (partial): TGCGCCAGCAGCCCGATAGGACAGAGCTCCTACGAG. Translated, it gives CASSPIGQSSYE. In full, the CDR3 reads CASSPIGQSSYEQYF.

As regards this clone: The read is 3 residues too short to cover the CDR3 end, so that end is filled in from the germline J gene. The V gene is TRBV29-1, the J gene TRBJ2-7; TRBD1 is a possible D gene (7 bases). The ends were cut back, 6 bases at V and 0 bases at J, with 15 bases in the middle. This CDR3 contains 14 residues. In germline, CDR1 is SQVTM, CDR2 ANQGSEA. Incomplete CDR3 DNA: TGCAGCGTCGGGAGACAGGGAGGCTCCTACGAG. The encoded protein is CSVGRQGGSYE. The whole CDR3 protein reads CSVGRQGGSYEQYF.

Points on this clone: Sequencing ends 3 residues short of the CDR3 end; the germline J gene provides the rest. V gene TRBV7-8 combines with J gene TRBJ2-4; 10 nucleotides match TRBD1. The germline V gene has CDR1 SGHVS and CDR2 FQNEAQ. This CDR3 is 14 amino acids long. The CDR3 spells CASMPGTGDYGQYF. CDR3 bases read: TGTGCCAGCATGCCCGGGACAGGGGATTATGGT.

Concerning this clone itself: Sequencing ends 3 residues short of the CDR3 end; the germline J gene provides the rest. This chain links TRBV19 with TRBJ1-2; TRBD1 matches at 7 bases. With V trimmed by 4 bases and J by 3 bases, 11 bases remained unmatched. Looked up from germline, CDR1 is LNHDA and CDR2 is SQIVND (reference sequence). The CDR3 loop spans 16 amino acids. The CDR3 is CASSTWTGNIDYGYTF. The CDR3 DNA, read in part, is TGTGCCAGTAGTACCTGGACAGGAAATATAGACTATGGC.

A remark on this clone: One end of the junction does not line up with germline, which may come from a read error. From the germline J gene comes the end of the CDR3, since the read stops 3 residues before it. The chain joins TRBV4-2 to TRBJ2-7, with a possible D match to TRBD1 (6 bases). The germline CDR1 and CDR2 sequences are LGHNA and YNFKEQ. The CDR3 covers 16 residues. The sequenced part of the CDR3 DNA is TGCGCCAGCAGAGTAGCCGGACAGATTCCTTCCTACGAG. Its translation is CASRVAGQIPSYE. The full CDR3 is CASRVAGQIPSYEQYF.

On this clone itself: The junction differs from germline at one of its ends, possibly a read error. The read is 3 residues too short to cover the CDR3 end, so that end is filled in from the germline J gene. The V gene is TRBV4-2, the J gene TRBJ1-5; 10 positions match TRBD1. Germline CDR1 reads LGHNA; CDR2 reads YNFKEQ. The CDR3 sequence is 15 residues long. This chain's CDR3 is CASSFSGTGVQPQHF. The covered CDR3 bases are TGCGCCAGCAGCTTCTCCGGGACAGGGGTCCAGCCC.

To note about this clone: The CDR3 extends 3 residues past the end of the read, so its final part is completed from the germline J gene. This chain connects TRBV28 to TRBJ2-3, with 7 positions matching TRBD2. Germline-derived CDR1 and CDR2 are MDHEN and SYDVKM. The CDR3 loop spans 14 amino acids. V lost 6 bases, J lost 0 bases, and 3 bases stayed unmatched. CDR3 DNA (partial): TGTGCCAGCAGCAGCGGGGCTAGCACAGATACG. This codes for CASSSGASTDT. The whole CDR3 protein is CASSSGASTDTQYF.